This TCR beta chain appears in the sequencing data of a study of TIL therapy for anti-PD-1-resistant metastatic lung cancer (dated by TCRdb to 2020 to 2023). For the study in its entirety: Enrolled patients had a median age of around 51 years (range about 38-85) and a median tumor PD-L1 proportion score of roughly 6%. The cohort was composed predominantly of lung adenocarcinoma, with several EGFR-mutant and two ALK-rearranged tumors included, and half of patients were identified as current or former smokers. A median non-synonymous tumor mutation burden of approximately 1.4 mutations per megabase was determined across the cohort by whole-exome sequencing. Clonotypes were tracked across tumor, expanded TIL product and serial blood samples by T cell receptor beta sequencing of tumor and peripheral blood.

Concerning this clone: There is no known antigen for this receptor. Base qualities are missing; no much larger clone stands one base away.

General study outcomes and caveats: Higher clonality and lower diversity were observed in expanded TIL cultures than in baseline intratumoral T cells (median clonality roughly 6% vs 31%, p < 0.0001). The study protocol defined all tumor marker inferences as exploratory. Clonal turnover during TIL culture was high, and many clones enriched in the product were not detected in the baseline tumor, suggesting clonal contraction instead of faithful expansion. Because the cohort was highly selected, with more treatment-naive, never-smoker and oncogene-addicted patients than is typical, generalizability is limited.

The CDR3 runs 17 residues from the cysteine to the phenylalanine. Just the 51-base CDR3 DNA is kept, in frame starting at base 1. For CDR1 and CDR2, the germline V gene lists SGHAT and FQNNGV. At the junction V is shortened by 5 bases and J by 0 bases; bases outside the gene matches: 11. TCR beta CDR3 regions were amplified from genomic DNA by bias-controlled multiplex PCR with the immunoSEQ v3 hsTCRB kit. An Illumina NextSeq 500 was used to sequence the TCR libraries, reaching approximately 2.1 million read pairs at survey level or roughly 4.5-6 million at deep level. Per the source publication's procedure: V, D and J genes were assigned, non-productive sequences were removed, and clonality was reported by immunoSEQ Analyzer software. Repertoires of infused TIL and blood were compared using productive Simpson clonality and the Morisita overlap index of productive TRB rearrangements. This is the immuneACCESS table as TCRdb keeps it, with only in-frame sequences that have V and J called. A part of the clones is gone; compared with another copy, unresolved V genes explain less than half, and the rest is unexplained. V and J calls and clone size are copied from that table; D and trimming were computed from the DNA. The table for this sample lists approximately 95,000 clones; 50% to 70% of them were counted only once. About a tenth of the sample rests with the top ten.

Sample time point, as interpreted from the label and publication: pre-treatment sample, taken before nivolumab and TIL therapy. Baseline tumor samples were excised metastases, mostly pleural nodules or supraclavicular lymph nodes, from the same resection used to grow TIL. Before any PD-1/PD-L1 blockade was given, tumors were harvested, nivolumab was then administered, and patients who progressed went on to receive lymphodepletion, an infusion of expanded TIL, and IL-2. Between late 2017 and January 2020, a dual-center phase I trial enrolled adults who had stage 4 NSCLC. Samples were obtained from a single-arm, open-label phase I trial in which tumor-infiltrating lymphocyte therapy with nivolumab was evaluated in advanced non-small cell lung cancer. Portions of each resected tumor were snap-frozen in liquid nitrogen and were stored at -80 degrees C. Using laser-capture macrodissection, tumor regions of interest were selected on H&E sections, then pulverized into about 15 mg aliquots and extracted using Qiagen Allprep kits.

The sample here was tumor tissue, taken at baseline. The sequence is built from TRBV11-2 and TRBJ2-3; TRBD1 matches 7 bases in the middle. This TCR derives from a person aged 30 to 80 with non-small cell lung cancer. The bases are TGTGCCAGCAGCCTAATTCAGGGGGACAGTAGCACAGATACGCAGTATTTT. This codes for CASSLIQGDSSTDTQYF.